The sample holds a few counts of the clone carrying this TCR beta chain. This specimen comes from a study of T cell repertoires in cytomegalovirus infection. MiXCR, applied by TCRdb to the reads, yields one record per CDR3 protein. The sample includes approximately 630,000 distinct CDR3 sequences, about 24% of them seen just once. V shed 5 bases and J shed 8 bases, with 13 bases lying between them. This CDR3 has 13 residues. CDR1 is SEHNR and CDR2 is FQNEAQ in the germline V gene (reference sequence). The chain employs TRBV7-9 and TRBJ1-5; D not resolved. Sample: CD8+ T cells from PBMCs. The sequence derives from a human donor in good health (CMV status not recorded). Some clones in this sample may be carry-over from other donors' samples. In DNA form, the CDR3 reads TGTGCCAGCAGCCTAACCGGTAAGAAGCCCCAGCATTTT. Translating it yields CASSLTGKKPQHF.